This TCR beta chain was captured by sequencing in a study of human thymus T cells. Clones were sequenced by immunoSEQ multiplex PCR, and TCRdb holds only the in-frame ones, with some missing. The top ten clones hold 0.031% of a sample with some 80,000 clones, around 96% of them seen once. Thymic samples were excised during corrective heart operations. This sequence originates from a boy in the first two years of life with a congenital heart defect but otherwise immunologically healthy. The specimen was thymus tissue.

The CDR3 region has the DNA TGTGCCAGTACCCTTGGGCAGGGGACTGCCTATGGCTACACCTTC. The encoded protein is CASTLGQGTAYGYTF. The genes are TRBV19 and TRBJ1-2; D possibly corresponds to TRBD1 (6 bases). Trimming left V 7 bases short and J 4 bases short, with 19 bases between. CDR3 length: 15 residues. The germline CDR1 and CDR2 sequences are LNHDA and SQIVND (reference sequence).